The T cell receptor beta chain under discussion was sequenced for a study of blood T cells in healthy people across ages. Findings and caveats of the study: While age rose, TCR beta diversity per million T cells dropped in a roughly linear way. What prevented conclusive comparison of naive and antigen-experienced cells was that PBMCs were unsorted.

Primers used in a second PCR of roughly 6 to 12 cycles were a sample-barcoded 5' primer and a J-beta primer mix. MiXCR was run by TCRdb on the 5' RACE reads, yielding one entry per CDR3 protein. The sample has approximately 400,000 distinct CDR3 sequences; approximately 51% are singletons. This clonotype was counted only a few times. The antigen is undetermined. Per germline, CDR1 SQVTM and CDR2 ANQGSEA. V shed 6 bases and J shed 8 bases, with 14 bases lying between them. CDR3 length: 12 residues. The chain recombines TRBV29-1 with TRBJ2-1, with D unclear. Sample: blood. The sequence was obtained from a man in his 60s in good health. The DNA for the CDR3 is TGCAGCGTCGTATTTTTAGCATATGAGCAGTTCTTC. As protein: CSVVFLAYEQFF.